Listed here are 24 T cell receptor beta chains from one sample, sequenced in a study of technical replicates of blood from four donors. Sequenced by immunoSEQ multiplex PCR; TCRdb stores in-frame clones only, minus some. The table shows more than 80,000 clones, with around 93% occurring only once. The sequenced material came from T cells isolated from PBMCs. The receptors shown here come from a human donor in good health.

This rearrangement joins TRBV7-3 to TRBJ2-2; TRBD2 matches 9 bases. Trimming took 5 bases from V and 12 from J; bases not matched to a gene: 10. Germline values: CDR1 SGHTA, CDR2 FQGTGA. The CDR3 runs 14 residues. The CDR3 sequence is CASSQGTSLSKLFF. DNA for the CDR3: TGTGCCAGCAGCCAAGGGACTAGCCTTTCTAAGCTGTTTTTT.

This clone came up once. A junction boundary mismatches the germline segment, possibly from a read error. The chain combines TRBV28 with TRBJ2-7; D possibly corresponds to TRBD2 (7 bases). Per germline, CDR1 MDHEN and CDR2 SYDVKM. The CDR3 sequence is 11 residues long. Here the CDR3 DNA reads TGTGCCAGCAGCTTCGGGGGGCGAGAGGACTTC. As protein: CASSFGGREDF. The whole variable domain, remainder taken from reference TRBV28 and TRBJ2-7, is DVKVTQSSRYLVKRTGEKVFLECVQDMDHENMFWYRQDPGLGLRLIYFSYDVKMKEKGDIPEGYSVSREKKERFSLILESASTNQTSMYLCASSFGGREDFGPGTRLTVT.

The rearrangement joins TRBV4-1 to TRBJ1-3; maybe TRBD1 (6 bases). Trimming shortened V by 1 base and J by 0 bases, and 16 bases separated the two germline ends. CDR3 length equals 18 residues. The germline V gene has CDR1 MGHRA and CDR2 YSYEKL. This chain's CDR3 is CASSQAHNRAGSGNTIYF. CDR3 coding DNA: TGCGCCAGCAGCCAAGCCCATAACAGGGCTGGCTCTGGAAACACCATATATTTT.

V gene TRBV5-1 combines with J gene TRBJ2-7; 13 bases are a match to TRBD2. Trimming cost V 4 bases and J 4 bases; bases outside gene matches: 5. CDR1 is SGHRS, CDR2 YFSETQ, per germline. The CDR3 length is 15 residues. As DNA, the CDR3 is TGCGCCAGCAGCATAGGGACTAGCGGGAATTACGAGCAGTACTTC. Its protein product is CASSIGTSGNYEQYF.

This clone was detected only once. CDR3 bases: TGCGCCAGCAGCCAAGGAAGGGGTGGGACTAGCGGGGCAAAAGAGACCCAGTACTTC. This gives the protein CASSQGRGGTSGAKETQYF. The chain couples TRBV4-3 to TRBJ2-5, with 13 bases lining up with TRBD2. The V and J ends lost 1 base and 3 bases, in that order; junction bases with no gene match: 11. The CDR3 runs 19 residues. The germline V gene has CDR1 LGHNA and CDR2 YSLEER.

In DNA, the CDR3 is TGTGCCAGTTGCATCGGGGGACCCCATTCGGAGCAGTACTTC. Its translation: CASCIGGPHSEQYF. This sequence joins TRBV6-5 and TRBJ2-7; maybe TRBD2 (6 bases). Germline V gives CDR1 MNHEY, CDR2 SVGAGI. The CDR3 runs to 14 residues. V was clipped by 9 bases and J by 7 bases, with 22 bases between them.

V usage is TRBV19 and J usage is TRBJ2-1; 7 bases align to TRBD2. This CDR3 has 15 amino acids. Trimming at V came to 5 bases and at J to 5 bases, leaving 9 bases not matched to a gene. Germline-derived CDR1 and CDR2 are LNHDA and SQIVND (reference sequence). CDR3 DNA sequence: TGTGCCAGTAGTGTCCGGGACTATAAAAACAATGAGCAGTTCTTC. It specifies CASSVRDYKNNEQFF.

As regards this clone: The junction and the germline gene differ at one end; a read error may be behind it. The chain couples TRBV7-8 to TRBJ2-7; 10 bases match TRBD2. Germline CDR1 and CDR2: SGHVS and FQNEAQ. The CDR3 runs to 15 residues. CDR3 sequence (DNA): TGTGCCAGCACCTTAGCGGGAGGCCAGCCCTACGAGCAGTACTTC. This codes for CASTLAGGQPYEQYF.

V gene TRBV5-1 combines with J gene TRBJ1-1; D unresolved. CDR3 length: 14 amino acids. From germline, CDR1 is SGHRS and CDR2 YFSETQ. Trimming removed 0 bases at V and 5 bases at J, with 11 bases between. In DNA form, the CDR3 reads TGCGCCAGCAGCTTGGAAGCCGCTGAGACTGAAGCTTTCTTT. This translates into CASSLEAAETEAFF.

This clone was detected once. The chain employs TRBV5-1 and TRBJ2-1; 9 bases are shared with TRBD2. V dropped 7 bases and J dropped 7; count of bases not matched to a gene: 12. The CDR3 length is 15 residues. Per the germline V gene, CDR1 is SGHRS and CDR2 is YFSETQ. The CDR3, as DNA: TGCGCCAGCTCCCGGGGGGCTAGCGGGGTAAATGAGCAGTTCTTC. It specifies CASSRGASGVNEQFF. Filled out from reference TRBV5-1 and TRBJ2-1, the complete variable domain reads KAGVTQTPRYLIKTRGQQVTLSCSPISGHRSVSWYQQTPGQGLQFLFEYFSETQRNKGNFPGRFSGRQFSNSRSEMNVSTLELGDSALYLCASSRGASGVNEQFFGPGTRLTVL.

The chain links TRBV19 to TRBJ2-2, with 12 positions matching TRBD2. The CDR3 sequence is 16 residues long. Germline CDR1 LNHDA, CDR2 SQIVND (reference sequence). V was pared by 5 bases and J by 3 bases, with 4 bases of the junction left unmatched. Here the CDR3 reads CASSARLAGDTGELFF. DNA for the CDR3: TGTGCCAGTAGTGCCCGACTAGCGGGAGACACCGGGGAGCTGTTTTTT.

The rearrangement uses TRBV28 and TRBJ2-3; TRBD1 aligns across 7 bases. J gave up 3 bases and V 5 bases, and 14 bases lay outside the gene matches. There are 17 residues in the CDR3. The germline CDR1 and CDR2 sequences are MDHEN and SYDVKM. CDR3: CASSGSQTGTWTDTQYF. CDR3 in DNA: TGTGCCAGCAGTGGCTCCCAGACAGGGACGTGGACAGATACGCAGTATTTT. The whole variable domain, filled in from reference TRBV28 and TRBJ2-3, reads DVKVTQSSRYLVKRTGEKVFLECVQDMDHENMFWYRQDPGLGLRLIYFSYDVKMKEKGDIPEGYSVSREKKERFSLILESASTNQTSMYLCASSGSQTGTWTDTQYFGPGTRLTVL.

CDR3 region: CATSRDQTGVGQPQHF. As DNA, the CDR3 is TGTGCCACCAGCAGAGATCAAACGGGGGTGGGTCAGCCCCAGCATTTT. This chain uses TRBV15 with TRBJ1-5; possibly TRBD1 for D (5 bases). CDR1 is LNHNV, CDR2 YYDKDF, per germline (reference sequence). Trimming left V 0 bases short and J 6 bases short, with 15 bases between. The CDR3 covers 16 residues.

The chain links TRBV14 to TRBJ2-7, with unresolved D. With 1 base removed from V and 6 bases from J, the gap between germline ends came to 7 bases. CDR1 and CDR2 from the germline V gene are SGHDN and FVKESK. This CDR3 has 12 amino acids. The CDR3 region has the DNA TGTGCCAGCAGCCAAGTCTTAATCGAGCAGTACTTC. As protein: CASSQVLIEQYF. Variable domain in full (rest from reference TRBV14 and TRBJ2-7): EAGVTQFPSHSVIEKGQTVTLRCDPISGHDNLYWYRRVMGKEIKFLLHFVKESKQDESGMPNNRFLAERTGGTYSTLKVQPAELEDSGVYFCASSQVLIEQYFGPGTRLTVT.

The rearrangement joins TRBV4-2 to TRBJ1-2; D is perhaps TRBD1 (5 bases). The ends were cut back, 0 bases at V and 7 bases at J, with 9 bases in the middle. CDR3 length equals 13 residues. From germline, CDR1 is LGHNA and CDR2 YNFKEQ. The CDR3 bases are TGTGCCAGCAGCCAAGAATGGGACTTTGGCTACACCTTC. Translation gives CASSQEWDFGYTF.

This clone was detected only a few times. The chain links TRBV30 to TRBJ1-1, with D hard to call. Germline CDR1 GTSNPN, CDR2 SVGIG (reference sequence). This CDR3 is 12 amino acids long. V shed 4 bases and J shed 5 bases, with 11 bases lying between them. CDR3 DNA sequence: TGTGCCTGGATGCTGGGGAGGACTGAAGCTTTCTTT. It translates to CAWMLGRTEAFF.

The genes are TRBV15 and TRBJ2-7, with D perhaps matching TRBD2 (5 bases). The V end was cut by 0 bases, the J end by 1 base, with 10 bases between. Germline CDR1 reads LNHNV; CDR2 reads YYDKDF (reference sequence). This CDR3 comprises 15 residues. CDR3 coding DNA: TGTGCCACCAGCAGAGAACTAGAAAGTTCCTACGAGCAGTACTTC. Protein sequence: CATSRELESSYEQYF.

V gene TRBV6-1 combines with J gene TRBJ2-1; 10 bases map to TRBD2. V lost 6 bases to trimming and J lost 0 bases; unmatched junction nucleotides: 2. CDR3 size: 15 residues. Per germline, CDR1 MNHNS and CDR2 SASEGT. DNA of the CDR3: TGTGCCAGCAGACTAGCGGGGAGCTCCTACAATGAGCAGTTCTTC. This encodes CASRLAGSSYNEQFF.

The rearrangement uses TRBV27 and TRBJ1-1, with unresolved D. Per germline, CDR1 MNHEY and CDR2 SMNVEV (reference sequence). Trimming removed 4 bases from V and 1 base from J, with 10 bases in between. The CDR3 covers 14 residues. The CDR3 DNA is TGTGCCAGCAGTTCGGGAGGCTCGAACACTGAAGCTTTCTTT. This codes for CASSSGGSNTEAFF.

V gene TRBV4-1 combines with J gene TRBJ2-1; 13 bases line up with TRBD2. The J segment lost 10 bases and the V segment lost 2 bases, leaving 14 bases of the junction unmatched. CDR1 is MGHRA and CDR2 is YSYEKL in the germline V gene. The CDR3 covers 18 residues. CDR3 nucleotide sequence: TGCGCCAGCAGCCAAAAAACTCCACTAGCGGGAGGGCCACAGGAGCAGTTCTTC. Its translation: CASSQKTPLAGGPQEQFF.

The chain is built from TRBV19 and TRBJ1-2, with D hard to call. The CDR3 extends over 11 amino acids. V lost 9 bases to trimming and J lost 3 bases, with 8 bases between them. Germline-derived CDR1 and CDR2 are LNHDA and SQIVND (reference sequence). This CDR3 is CASLDYYGYTF. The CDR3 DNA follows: TGTGCCAGCTTAGACTACTATGGCTACACCTTC. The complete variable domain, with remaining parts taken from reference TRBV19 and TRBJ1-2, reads DGGITQSPKYLFRKEGQNVTLSCEQNLNHDAMYWYRQDPGQGLRLIYYSQIVNDFQKGDIAEGYSVSREKKESFPLTVTSAQKNPTAFYLCASLDYYGYTFGSGTRLTVV.

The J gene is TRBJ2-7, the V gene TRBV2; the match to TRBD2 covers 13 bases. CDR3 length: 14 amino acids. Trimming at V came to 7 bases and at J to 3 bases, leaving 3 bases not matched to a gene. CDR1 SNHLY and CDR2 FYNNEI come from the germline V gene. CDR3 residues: CASKGLAGLYEQYF. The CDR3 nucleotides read TGTGCCAGCAAGGGACTAGCGGGGCTCTACGAGCAGTACTTC.

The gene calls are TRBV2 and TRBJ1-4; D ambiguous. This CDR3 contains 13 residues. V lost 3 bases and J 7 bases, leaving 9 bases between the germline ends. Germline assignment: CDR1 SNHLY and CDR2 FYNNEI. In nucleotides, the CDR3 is TGTGCCAGCAGTGAGTCGCAGGTTGAAAAACTGTTTTTT. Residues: CASSESQVEKLFF.

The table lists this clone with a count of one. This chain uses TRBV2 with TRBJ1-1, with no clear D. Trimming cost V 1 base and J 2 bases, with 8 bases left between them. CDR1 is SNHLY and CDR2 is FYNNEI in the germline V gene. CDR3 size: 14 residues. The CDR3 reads CASSEVPGNTEAFF. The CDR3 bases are TGTGCCAGCAGTGAAGTACCGGGAAACACTGAAGCTTTCTTT.